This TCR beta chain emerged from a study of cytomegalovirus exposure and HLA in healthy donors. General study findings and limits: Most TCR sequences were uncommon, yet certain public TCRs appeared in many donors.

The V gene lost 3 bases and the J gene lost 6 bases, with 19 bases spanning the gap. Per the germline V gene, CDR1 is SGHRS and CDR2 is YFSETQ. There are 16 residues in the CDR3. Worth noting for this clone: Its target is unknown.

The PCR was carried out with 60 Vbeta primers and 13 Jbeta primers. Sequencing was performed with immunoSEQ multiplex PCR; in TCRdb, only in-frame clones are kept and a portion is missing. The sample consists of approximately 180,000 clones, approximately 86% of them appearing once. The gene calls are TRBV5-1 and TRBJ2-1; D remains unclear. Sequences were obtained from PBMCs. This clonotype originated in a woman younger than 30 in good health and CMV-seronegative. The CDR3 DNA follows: TGCGCCAGCAGCTCCTCTATTAGCTCGCCAATCAATGAGCAGTTCTTC. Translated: CASSSSISSPINEQFF.